The rows below give T cell receptor beta chains drawn from one sample of a study of blood T cell repertoires in COVID-19. The table came from immunoSEQ multiplex PCR; TCRdb's copy has only in-frame clones and leaves some out. The repertoire has around 130,000 clones, 70% to 80% of them found once; the top ten carry 10% to 12%. The sample taken for sequencing was peripheral blood. The source of these receptors is a human donor in a cohort sampled during active COVID-19. CDR3s include the opening cysteine and the closing phenylalanine or tryptophan. The D gene is left open where the match is weak.

TRBV11-2	-	TRBJ2-5	14	CASSQTSREETQYF
TRBV7-8	TRBD1	TRBJ2-2	15	CASRGTGPNTGELFF
TRBV7-8	-	TRBJ2-7	14	CASRLAVSSYEQYF
TRBV27	-	TRBJ1-2	14	CASSPSWLGYGYTF
TRBV13	TRBD1	TRBJ2-7	15	CASRGGTGRAYEQYF
TRBV28	-	TRBJ1-1	13	CASSFNFDTEAFF
TRBV14	TRBD1	TRBJ2-5	15	CASSPDRTGAETQYF
TRBV5-1	-	TRBJ2-2	12	CASGDRTGELFF
TRBV12-3/TRBV12-4	TRBD1	TRBJ2-7	12	CASSPDRGTQYF
TRBV11-2	-	TRBJ2-7	14	CASSLLIESYEQYF
TRBV6-6	-	TRBJ1-2	14	CASRNRESNYGYTF
TRBV28	-	TRBJ1-4	16	CASSPATGNKGEKLFF
TRBV7-8	-	TRBJ1-1	15	CASSLAGGTHTEAFF
TRBV5-1	TRBD1	TRBJ1-1	14	CASSLSGGNTEAFF
TRBV13	TRBD2	TRBJ2-7	18	CASSSAPGLAGASYEQYF
TRBV10-3	TRBD1	TRBJ1-5	11	CAIGTGQPQHF
TRBV4-1	-	TRBJ2-7	14	CASSQGDRVTEQYF
TRBV28	TRBD2	TRBJ2-1	16	CASSFISGGDYNEQFF
TRBV4-2	TRBD1	TRBJ1-2	19	CASSLRMNTGGPFLYGYTF
TRBV24-1	-	TRBJ2-6	18	CATSDPSTGYSGANVLTF
TRBV11-2	-	TRBJ2-3	13	CASSLGATDTQYF
TRBV9	TRBD1	TRBJ2-7	13	CASGEGQTYEQYF
TRBV5-1	-	TRBJ2-6	16	CASSTGTRAGANVLTF
TRBV15	-	TRBJ2-6	16	CATSRDPSSGANVLTF
TRBV6-6	-	TRBJ2-7	13	CASSDYMAGEQYF
TRBV4-3	-	TRBJ1-4	15	CASSQRTGWGEKLFF
TRBV11-2	-	TRBJ2-7	16	CASSLDNYRDPYEQYF
TRBV5-1	TRBD1	TRBJ1-3	15	CASSFGQGDGNTIYF
TRBV9	TRBD1	TRBJ2-2	15	CASSSTGGTTGELFF
TRBV3-1/TRBV3-2	TRBD1	TRBJ2-1	15	CASPPGTGGCNEQFF
TRBV5-1	-	TRBJ2-7	13	CASSLAEVSEQYF
TRBV5-4	TRBD1	TRBJ2-3	15	CASSLDRGLTDTQYF
TRBV3-1/TRBV3-2	-	TRBJ2-5	15	CASSPQPSGPETQYF
TRBV10-1	TRBD1	TRBJ1-6	16	CASPPERDRVNSPLHF
TRBV4-1	-	TRBJ1-3	18	CASSPLANGVDSGNTIYF
TRBV19	TRBD1	TRBJ2-5	15	CASSTLGQAQETQYF
TRBV5-6	-	TRBJ1-2	13	CASSSDSNYGYTF
TRBV7-8	-	TRBJ2-3	15	CASTLTRVLLDTQYF